The 32 T cell receptor beta chains in this list originate from one sample, sequenced in a study of blood T cell repertoires in COVID-19. Produced via immunoSEQ multiplex PCR; TCRdb's table is partial and in-frame only. The data hold 100,000 to 150,000 clones, with approximately 81% observed a single time. The sample was peripheral blood. These receptors came from a woman between 50 and 59 years old with acute or convalescent COVID-19.

This sequence joins TRBV5-1 and TRBJ2-3, with D possibly being TRBD2 (6 bases). V was clipped by 2 bases and J by 5 bases, with 15 bases between them. The CDR3 runs 15 residues. Germline CDR1 is SGHRS and CDR2 is YFSETQ. CDR3 protein: CASSFGGTTRDTQYF. The CDR3, as DNA: TGCGCCAGCAGCTTCGGGGGAACTACAAGAGATACGCAGTATTTT.

J is TRBJ2-7 and V is TRBV5-1, with TRBD2 identical over 14 bases. Germline values: CDR1 SGHRS, CDR2 YFSETQ. This CDR3 spans 17 amino acids. After removal of 0 bases from V and 6 bases from J, the junction contained 8 bases not matched to a gene. CDR3: CASSLGAGLAGAGEQYF. The CDR3 DNA reads as TGCGCCAGCAGCTTGGGAGCGGGACTAGCGGGGGCAGGCGAGCAGTACTTC.

This clone was counted once. J is TRBJ1-5 and V is TRBV19; D is uncertain. CDR1 and CDR2 from the germline V gene are LNHDA and SQIVND (reference sequence). V was clipped by 4 bases and J by 7 bases, with 14 bases between them. This CDR3 has 14 residues. CDR3 DNA sequence: TGTGCCAGTAGTAAACGGGGAGAAGAACAGCCCCAGCATTTT. Translating gives CASSKRGEEQPQHF.

The chain links TRBV7-3 to TRBJ2-6, with 7 bases lining up with TRBD1. Losses at the gene ends were 4 bases for V and 0 bases for J; bases not matched to a gene: 3. The CDR3 runs 16 residues. CDR1 and CDR2 (germline): SGHTA, FQGTGA. The DNA of the CDR3 is TGTGCCAGCAGCTGGGACAGCAGCTCTGGGGCCAACGTCCTGACTTTC. Amino acid sequence: CASSWDSSSGANVLTF.

The rearrangement links TRBV29-1 to TRBJ2-5; TRBD1 matches 8 bases. Germline CDR1 SQVTM, CDR2 ANQGSEA. The CDR3 has 14 residues. Trimming took 6 bases from V and 5 from J; bases not matched to a gene: 11. The CDR3: CSVIGQGLWETQYF. The CDR3 coding sequence is TGCAGCGTGATAGGACAGGGACTCTGGGAGACCCAGTACTTC.

The chain is built from TRBV18 and TRBJ1-1; 12 bases match TRBD1. Looked up from germline, CDR1 is KGHSH and CDR2 is LQKENI. Trimming cost V 5 bases and J 4 bases; bases outside gene matches: 2. The CDR3 has 14 amino acids. The CDR3 DNA is TGTGCCAGCTCAAGGGACAGGGGGCTCACTGAAGCTTTCTTT. Residues: CASSRDRGLTEAFF.

This chain connects TRBV7-9 to TRBJ2-2; D unresolved. The CDR3 totals 14 residues. V was pared by 6 bases and J by 4 bases, with 12 bases between. CDR1 and CDR2 (germline): SEHNR, FQNEAQ (reference sequence). The CDR3 sequence is CASSLETLTGELFF. As DNA, the CDR3 is TGTGCCAGCAGTCTAGAAACTCTCACCGGGGAGCTGTTTTTT. Using reference TRBV7-9 and TRBJ2-2 for the parts outside the CDR3, the full variable domain is DTGVSQNPRHKITKRGQNVTFRCDPISEHNRLYWYRQTLGQGPEFLTYFQNEAQLEKSRLLSDRFSAERPKGSFSTLEIQRTEQGDSAMYLCASSLETLTGELFFGEGSRLTVL.

The chain couples TRBV6-1 to TRBJ2-7, with a tentative D call TRBD1 (6 bases). Germline V lookup: CDR1 MNHNS, CDR2 SASEGT. The V gene lost 5 bases and the J gene lost 7 bases, with 21 bases spanning the gap. This CDR3 is 15 amino acids long. Here the CDR3 reads CASSLVGRGSEEQYF. CDR3 DNA: TGTGCCAGCAGTTTAGTCGGCAGGGGTTCGGAGGAGCAGTACTTC.

The chain links TRBV16 to TRBJ1-1, with D hard to call. Trimming took 0 bases from V and 5 from J, leaving 13 bases between them. The CDR3 runs 15 residues. Germline-derived CDR1 and CDR2 are KGHSY and FQNENV. The CDR3: CASSQSLWSRTEAFF. DNA for the CDR3: TGTGCCAGCAGCCAATCCCTCTGGTCGCGGACTGAAGCTTTCTTT.

The chain combines TRBV4-1 with TRBJ1-2; 8 bases fit TRBD1. Germline trimming cut 8 bases from V and 4 bases from J; bases unmatched to any gene: 12. The length of the CDR3 is 15 residues. Germline-derived CDR1 and CDR2 are MGHRA and YSYEKL. CDR3 DNA sequence: TGCGCCAGCGCTCGAAAACAGGGGGAGGGCTATGGCTACACCTTC. Its protein is CASARKQGEGYGYTF.

The table lists this clone with a few counts. The CDR3 region is CASSRQGDEKLFF. The CDR3 DNA sequence: TGTGCCAGCAGCAGGCAGGGGGATGAAAAACTGTTTTTT. This chain joins TRBV5-4 and TRBJ1-4; 7 nucleotides align to TRBD1. The germline V gene encodes CDR1 SGHNT and CDR2 YYREEE (reference sequence). J lost 6 bases, V lost 4 bases, and 3 bases had no gene match. The CDR3 consists of 13 residues. Looking up the rest from reference TRBV5-4 and TRBJ1-4 gives the full variable domain: ETGVTQSPTHLIKTRGQQVTLRCSSQSGHNTVSWYQQALGQGPQFIFQYYREEENGRGNFPPRFSGLQFPNYSSELNVNALELDDSALYLCASSRQGDEKLFFGSGTQLSVL.

The gene calls are TRBV28 and TRBJ1-5; D is undetermined. V was pared by 6 bases and J by 11 bases, with 14 bases between. Germline V lookup: CDR1 MDHEN, CDR2 SYDVKM. The CDR3 contains 12 residues. The CDR3 DNA sequence: TGTGCCAGCAGCGAGGCCCTTTCGGCCCAGCATTTT. It codes for CASSEALSAQHF.

The chain links TRBV6-4 to TRBJ2-6; D is ambiguous. V was cut by 4 bases and J by 0 bases, with 10 bases left in between. The CDR3 covers 16 residues. Germline lookup yields CDR1 MRHNA and CDR2 SNTAGT. The CDR3 reads CASSVSPSSGANVLTF. CDR3 bases: TGTGCCAGCAGTGTCTCCCCTAGCTCTGGGGCCAACGTCCTGACTTTC.

The chain uses TRBV5-3 and TRBJ2-2; 8 bases match TRBD2. Being an ORF, TRBV5-3 has a function that is uncertain. V trimming: 4 bases; J trimming: 3 bases; junction bases outside the gene matches: 11. The CDR3 is 17 amino acids. The CDR3 DNA follows: TGTGCCAGAAGCCCGCGGGTAGCGGGGCCTTACACCGGGGAGCTGTTTTTT. Its protein product is CARSPRVAGPYTGELFF.

This clone has just one count. This sequence joins TRBV6-5 and TRBJ2-2, with a possible D match to TRBD1 (5 bases). Trimming took 2 bases from V and 9 from J, leaving 16 bases between them. Germline V lookup: CDR1 MNHEY, CDR2 SVGAGI. The CDR3 is made up of 15 amino acids. The CDR3 coding sequence is TGTGCCAGCAGTTACACTCCAGGGCTAGTGCGGGAGCTGTTTTTT. Its translation is CASSYTPGLVRELFF.

This chain joins TRBV28 and TRBJ2-1; D is undetermined. Germline assignment: CDR1 MDHEN and CDR2 SYDVKM. The CDR3 sequence is 13 residues long. With 2 bases removed from V and 9 bases from J, the gap between germline ends came to 11 bases. The CDR3 bases are TGTGCCAGCAGTTTAACTGAGGTCCCTGAGCAGTTCTTC. This encodes CASSLTEVPEQFF. Combining the CDR3 with reference TRBV28 and TRBJ2-1 gives the whole variable domain DVKVTQSSRYLVKRTGEKVFLECVQDMDHENMFWYRQDPGLGLRLIYFSYDVKMKEKGDIPEGYSVSREKKERFSLILESASTNQTSMYLCASSLTEVPEQFFGPGTRLTVL.

The chain couples TRBV30 to TRBJ1-1; tentatively, D is TRBD1 (5 bases). This CDR3 is built from 14 residues. The germline V gene has CDR1 GTSNPN and CDR2 SVGIG (reference sequence). The V end was cut by 5 bases, the J end by 0 bases, with 13 bases between. The CDR3 loop is CAWGTGELNTEAFF. As DNA, the CDR3 is TGTGCCTGGGGGACCGGAGAGTTGAACACTGAAGCTTTCTTT.

The rearrangement joins TRBV6-1 to TRBJ2-7, with D perhaps TRBD1 (5 bases). The germline gives CDR1 MNHNS, CDR2 SASEGT. The CDR3 extends over 13 amino acids. V was clipped by 6 bases and J by 0 bases, with 9 bases between them. The CDR3 region is CASRIDSSYEQYF. CDR3 nucleotides: TGTGCCAGCAGAATCGACAGCTCCTACGAGCAGTACTTC.

The table lists this clone with a few counts. The chain has TRBV2 and TRBJ1-3, with TRBD1 matching over 8 bases. There are 16 residues in the CDR3. V trimming: 8 bases; J trimming: 4 bases; junction bases outside the gene matches: 13. Germline loops: CDR1 SNHLY, CDR2 FYNNEI. This CDR3 is CASGGTGRVKGNTIYF. DNA for the CDR3: TGTGCCAGCGGAGGGACAGGCCGGGTAAAGGGAAACACCATATATTTT.

This clone was observed a single time. V and J are TRBV11-3 and TRBJ1-1, with no clear D. This CDR3 spans 13 amino acids. Per germline, CDR1 SGHNT and CDR2 YENEEA. Trimming left V 3 bases short and J 6 bases short, with 11 bases between. In DNA, the CDR3 is TGTGCCAGCAGCTTTTCCCGGGTATCTGAAGCTTTCTTT. This translates into CASSFSRVSEAFF.

The chain carries TRBV3-1 (or the pseudogene TRBV3-2) and TRBJ2-3; TRBD2 matches at 10 bases. With 1 base clipped from V and 2 bases from J, the junction kept 6 bases outside the gene matches. The germline CDR1 and CDR2 sequences are LGHDT and YNNKEL (reference sequence). CDR3 size: 17 residues. In DNA, the CDR3 is TGTGCCAGCAGCCAAGGATTTAGCGGGGGGCCCACAGATACGCAGTATTTT. This gives the protein CASSQGFSGGPTDTQYF.

V is TRBV30 and J is TRBJ1-2; D may be TRBD1 (6 bases). CDR3 length equals 16 residues. Germline loops: CDR1 GTSNPN, CDR2 SVGIG (reference sequence). With 5 bases removed from V and 3 bases from J, the gap between germline ends came to 22 bases. The CDR3 loop is CAWRPGLGGADYGYTF. CDR3 in DNA: TGTGCCTGGCGCCCTGGGCTCGGGGGGGCAGACTATGGCTACACCTTC.

The chain links TRBV19 to TRBJ1-2, with D maybe TRBD1 (6 bases). The ends were cut back, 8 bases at V and 8 bases at J, with 24 bases in the middle. CDR1 LNHDA and CDR2 SQIVND come from the germline V gene (reference sequence). The CDR3 is made up of 15 amino acids. CDR3 residues: CASSIETGTLDGYTF. CDR3 coding DNA: TGTGCCAGTTCAATCGAAACCGGGACACTCGACGGCTACACCTTC.

The rearrangement uses TRBV29-1 and TRBJ2-1, with 8 positions matching TRBD1. V shed 1 base and J 7 bases; nucleotides not matched to a gene: 18. The CDR3 runs 18 residues. Germline V gene sequence: CDR1 SQVTM, CDR2 ANQGSEA. The chain's CDR3 is CSVEVSIGQGLLNNEQFF. The CDR3 DNA sequence: TGCAGCGTTGAAGTCTCGATCGGACAGGGCCTTTTGAATAATGAGCAGTTCTTC.

The chain couples TRBV7-6 to TRBJ2-2, with a weak D call TRBD2 (6 bases). V was clipped by 2 bases and J by 5 bases, with 12 bases between them. Germline values: CDR1 SGHVS, CDR2 FNYEAQ. The CDR3 is 15 amino acids. CDR3 residues: CASSLPGRETGELFF. DNA for the CDR3: TGTGCCAGCAGCTTACCCGGGAGAGAAACCGGGGAGCTGTTTTTT.

In DNA, the CDR3 is TGTGCCAGCAGTGCCAGCGGGAGGGCCCACAATGAGCAGTTCTTC. Its protein is CASSASGRAHNEQFF. This chain joins TRBV6-2 or TRBV6-3 and TRBJ2-1; 10 bases agree with TRBD2. This CDR3 has 15 residues. Germline V gene lookup returns CDR1 MNHEY and CDR2 SVGEGT. V lost 5 bases to trimming and J lost 5 bases; unmatched junction nucleotides: 6.

This clone showed up just a few times. V is TRBV28 and J is TRBJ2-5; the D gene is possibly TRBD2 (5 bases). V gave up 6 bases and J gave up 4 bases, with 18 bases separating them. The CDR3 runs to 15 residues. Germline CDR1 reads MDHEN; CDR2 reads SYDVKM. In DNA, the CDR3 is TGTGCCAGCAGCATTATCCGACCAGGAGGAGAGACCCAGTACTTC. Its translation: CASSIIRPGGETQYF. The full variable domain, with the rest looked up from reference TRBV28 and TRBJ2-5, is DVKVTQSSRYLVKRTGEKVFLECVQDMDHENMFWYRQDPGLGLRLIYFSYDVKMKEKGDIPEGYSVSREKKERFSLILESASTNQTSMYLCASSIIRPGGETQYFGPGTRLLVL.

CDR3 DNA: TGTGCCAGCAGCTCCCCGGCGGGACTTATGTACCAAGAGACCCAGTACTTC. It codes for CASSSPAGLMYQETQYF. V and J are TRBV7-2 and TRBJ2-5; D possibly corresponds to TRBD2 (6 bases). Germline V CDR1 and CDR2: SGHTA, FQGNSA. The CDR3 length is 17 residues. With 4 bases removed from V and 0 bases from J, the gap between germline ends came to 18 bases.

This clone was found a few times. This rearrangement joins TRBV2 to TRBJ2-1; no reliable D call. This CDR3 is 10 amino acids long. V dropped 11 bases and J dropped 9 bases, with 11 bases sitting between them. Per germline, CDR1 SNHLY and CDR2 FYNNEI. The CDR3, as DNA: TGTGCCGTGCGGCCCACTGAGCAGTTCTTC. Translating it yields CAVRPTEQFF.

This clone was recorded only once. The rearrangement joins TRBV5-4 to TRBJ2-5, with 14 bases aligning to TRBD2. This CDR3 has 17 amino acids. From germline, CDR1 is SGHNT and CDR2 YYREEE (reference sequence). J gave up 3 bases and V 4 bases, and 8 bases lay outside the gene matches. The CDR3 nucleotides are TGTGCCAGCAGCCAAGGACTAGCGGGGGGAGGGGAAGAGACCCAGTACTTC. Its translation is CASSQGLAGGGEETQYF.

The rearrangement links TRBV5-1 to TRBJ2-7; maybe TRBD2 (6 bases). The CDR3 is 13 residues long. The germline V gene has CDR1 SGHRS and CDR2 YFSETQ. Trimming shortened V by 0 bases and J by 6 bases, and 10 bases separated the two germline ends. This CDR3 is CASSLVGGLEQYF. The CDR3 coding sequence is TGCGCCAGCAGCTTGGTTGGGGGACTCGAGCAGTACTTC.

This chain joins TRBV5-5 and TRBJ2-1; 11 bases fit TRBD1. The V segment lost 4 bases and the J segment 4 bases; nucleotides outside the gene matches: 7. The CDR3 contains 16 residues. CDR1 and CDR2 from the germline V gene are SGHKS and YYEKEE (reference sequence). The chain's CDR3 is CASSEGGTGGYNEQFF. As DNA, the CDR3 is TGTGCCAGCAGCGAAGGGGGGACAGGGGGATACAATGAGCAGTTCTTC.